This T cell receptor beta chain was profiled in a study of blood T cell repertoires in COVID-19. Turning to the study itself: The analysed material was cDNA or gDNA that came from T cells, B-cell-depleted T cells, or PBMCs.

This clone was seen ten or more times. Other nucleotide sequences from this sample produce the same CDR3. Clones were sequenced by immunoSEQ multiplex PCR, and TCRdb holds only the in-frame ones, with some missing. The table lists 200,000 or so clones, nearly 90% of them singletons. Material: peripheral blood. The receptor was isolated from a man aged 50-59 years with COVID-19, enrolled during active disease.

Here the CDR3 reads CASSSGAYEQYF. Here the CDR3 DNA reads TGTGCCAGCAGCTCAGGGGCATACGAGCAGTACTTC. V gene TRBV5-4 combines with J gene TRBJ2-7; possibly TRBD1 for D (6 bases). The CDR3 is 12 amino acids. V was trimmed by 3 bases and J by 4 bases, leaving 8 bases between them. Germline V CDR1 and CDR2: SGHNT, YYREEE (reference sequence).